This T cell receptor (beta chain) was recorded in a study of response to subunit inactivated influenza vaccine (dated by TCRdb to 2016 to 2019). The study in broad terms: To follow how T cells responded to a trivalent subunit inactivated influenza vaccine, the researchers relied on deep quantitative profiling of the T cell receptor repertoire. General study outcomes and caveats: It was suggested by the authors that each seasonal influenza vaccination may recruit only a limited number of new T cells.

Receptor libraries were prepared by RT-PCR. TCRdb records Illumina HiSeq 2500 as the sequencer. Using fastp at Q25 and MiXCR, TCRdb reprocessed the public reads and kept productive beta chains. Each entry merges the rows of one CDR3 protein and shows their most common DNA and genes. The sample includes about 570,000 distinct CDR3 sequences, with 10% to 12% observed a single time. Approximately 11% of the sample is held by the ten biggest clonotypes. On this clonotype: Its target antigen remains unknown. A much larger clone is a single base away; this may be a read error.

The CDR3 has 15 amino acids, counting the end cysteine and phenylalanine. This entry keeps only the CDR3 DNA: 45 bases, framed from base 1. As encoded in the germline V gene, CDR1 is SGHAT while CDR2 is FQNNGV. Deletion took 1 base off V and 2 bases off J, with a span of 12 bases between the germline ends. This sample also appeared in a second study, on T cells expressing NK-cell markers. The second paper further reports: TCR beta cDNA libraries were made by 5'RACE template switching that added a universal primer site and unique molecular identifiers. Fewer than ten donors provided sorted CD3+CD56+NKG2C+, CD3+CD56+NKG2C- and CD3+CD56-NKG2C+ T-cell subsets, whose TCR beta-chain repertoires were profiled. Among the eight sequenced donors, only one was HCMV-seronegative, while the other seven were HCMV-seropositive. In several experiments an anti-gammadeltaTCR antibody was added to restrict sorting to alphabetaTCR-expressing T cells. In six donors, the dominant CD3+CD56+NKG2C+ clonotypes ranked among the top 10 CD8+ clonotypes, making up 1.0-7.0% of CD8+ T cells. Those dominant clonotypes were again the most abundant among CD3+CD56-NKG2C+ cells in several donors, at about 25-60.1%. Whether the expanded NKG2C-expressing T cell clones were specific for HCMV antigens was left unclear. The eight sequenced donors were randomly selected healthy volunteers, three men and five women. HCMV serostatus was determined by detecting HCMV-specific IgG in serum with a commercial ELISA kit. Ficoll density gradient centrifugation was used to isolate peripheral blood mononuclear cells from blood. For six donors, bulk peripheral blood T-cell repertoires were additionally sequenced from unsorted PBMC. cDNA synthesis was primed from the TCR beta constant segment, followed by two successive PCR amplification steps. The libraries were sequenced on Illumina HiSeq 2000/2500, MiSeq or NextSeq, producing 2 x 150 bp reads. MIGEC handled demultiplexing of the reads and grouping by UMI, while MiTCR was used to assemble and quantify clonotypes. Only TCR cDNA sequences supported by at least two reads were kept to exclude erroneous sequences. The tcR package was used for downstream repertoire analysis, and clonotypes were matched across fractions by CDR3 nucleotide sequence plus V segment. VDJmatch was used to annotate antigen specificity against VDJdb, with one amino acid substitution allowed in CDR3.

This TCR derives from a man aged 45-60 years who received an inactivated influenza vaccine. Donor details come from another sample of the same person, matched by shared clones. Recombination linked TRBV11-2 to TRBJ2-7; the D region possibly corresponds to TRBD1 (5 bases align). The sequences come from PBMCs from blood, collected on the day of vaccination. The CDR3 corresponds to CASSLGPWGPYEQYF. The bases are TGTGCCAGCAGCTTAGGGCCATGGGGCCCCTACGAGCAGTACTTC. The reference TRBV11-2 and TRBJ2-7 proteins fill in what lies around the CDR3, so the full variable domain reads EAGVAQSPRYKIIEKRQSVAFWCNPISGHATLYWYQQILGQGPKLLIQFQNNGVVDDSQLPKDRFSAERLKGVDSTLKIQPAKLEDSAVYLCASSLGPWGPYEQYFGPGTRLTVT.